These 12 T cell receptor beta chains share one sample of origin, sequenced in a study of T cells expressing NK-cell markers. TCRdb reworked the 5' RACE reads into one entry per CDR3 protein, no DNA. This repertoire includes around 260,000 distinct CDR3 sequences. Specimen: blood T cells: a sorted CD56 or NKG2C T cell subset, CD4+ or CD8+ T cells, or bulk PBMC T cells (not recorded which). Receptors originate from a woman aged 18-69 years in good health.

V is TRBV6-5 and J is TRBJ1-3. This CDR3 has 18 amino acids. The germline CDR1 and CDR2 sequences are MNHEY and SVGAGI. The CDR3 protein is CASSYAIYGTGGGNTIYF.

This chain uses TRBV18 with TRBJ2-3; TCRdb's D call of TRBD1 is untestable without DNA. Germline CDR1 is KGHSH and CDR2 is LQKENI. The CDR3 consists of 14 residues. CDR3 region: CASSLDREADTQYF.

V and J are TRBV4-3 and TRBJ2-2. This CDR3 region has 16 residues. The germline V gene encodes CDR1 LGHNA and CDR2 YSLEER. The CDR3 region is CASSQGGIPNTGELFF.

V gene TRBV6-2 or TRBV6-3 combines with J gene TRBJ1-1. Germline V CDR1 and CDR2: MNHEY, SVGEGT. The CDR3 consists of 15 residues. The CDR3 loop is CASSYNRHMNTEAFF.

The CDR3 protein is CASRQDDVPTSTQYF. V and J are TRBV7-2 and TRBJ2-5; with no DNA, the TCRdb D assignment of TRBD1 cannot be verified. This CDR3 spans 15 amino acids. CDR1 SGHTA and CDR2 FQGNSA come from the germline V gene.

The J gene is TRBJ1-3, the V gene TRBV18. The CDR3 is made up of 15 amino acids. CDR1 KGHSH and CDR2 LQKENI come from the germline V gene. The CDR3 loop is CASSPPNYTGNTIYF.

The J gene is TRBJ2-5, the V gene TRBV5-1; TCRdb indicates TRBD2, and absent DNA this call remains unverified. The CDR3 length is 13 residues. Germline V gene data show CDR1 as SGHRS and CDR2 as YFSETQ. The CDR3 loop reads CASSRGEQETQYF.

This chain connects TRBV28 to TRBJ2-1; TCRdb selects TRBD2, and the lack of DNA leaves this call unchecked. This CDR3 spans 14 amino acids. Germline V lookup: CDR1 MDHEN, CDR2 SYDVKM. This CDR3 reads CASQGLAGVNEQFF.

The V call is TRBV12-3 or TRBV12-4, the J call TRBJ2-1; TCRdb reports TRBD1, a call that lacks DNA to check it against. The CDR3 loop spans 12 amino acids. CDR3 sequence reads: CASSTRVHEQFF.

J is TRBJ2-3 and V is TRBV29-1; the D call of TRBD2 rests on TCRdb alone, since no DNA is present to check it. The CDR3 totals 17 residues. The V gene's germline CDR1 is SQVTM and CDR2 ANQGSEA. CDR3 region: CSVEDLRATRRTDTQYF.

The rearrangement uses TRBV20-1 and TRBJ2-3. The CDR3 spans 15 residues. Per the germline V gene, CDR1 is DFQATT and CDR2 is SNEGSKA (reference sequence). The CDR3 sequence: CSAQYVGGVTDTQYF.

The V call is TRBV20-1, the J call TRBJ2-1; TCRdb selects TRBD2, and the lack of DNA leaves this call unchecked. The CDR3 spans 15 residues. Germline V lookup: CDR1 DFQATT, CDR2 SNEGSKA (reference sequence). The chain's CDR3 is CSARPGTSWANEQFF.